These T cell receptor beta chains were read from a single sample in a study of blood T cell repertoires in COVID-19. This table comes from immunoSEQ multiplex PCR, and its TCRdb copy is limited to in-frame clones, with some not included. The profile shows 45,000 to 65,000 clones, roughly nine tenths of them singletons. The sequenced sample consisted of peripheral blood. The receptors were sampled from a human donor in a cohort sampled during active COVID-19. CDR3s leave out the opening cysteine and the closing phenylalanine or tryptophan. The order of the fields is V gene, J gene, CDR3 length, CDR3 protein.

V: TRBV27; J: TRBJ2-1; length: 15; CDR3: ASSLRASGGAWNEQF
V: TRBV4-1; J: TRBJ2-3; length: 15; CDR3: ASSLQPTSGITDTQY
V: TRBV4-3; J: TRBJ2-3; length: 13; CDR3: ASSQEISVRDTQY
V: TRBV11-3; J: TRBJ2-7; length: 14; CDR3: ASSFSGPGGSGEQY
V: TRBV5-1; J: TRBJ2-2; length: 13; CDR3: ASRPTGGVTGELF
V: TRBV7-6; J: TRBJ2-7; length: 13; CDR3: ASSTRTGSSYEQY
V: TRBV2; J: TRBJ2-5; length: 12; CDR3: ASSRLAVQETQY
V: TRBV12-3/TRBV12-4; J: TRBJ1-1; length: 9; CDR3: ASSSPPGAF
V: TRBV5-1; J: TRBJ2-4; length: 12; CDR3: ASSSAGGRNIQY
V: TRBV14; J: TRBJ2-2; length: 14; CDR3: ASSHHRGWNTGELF
V: TRBV25-1; J: TRBJ1-1; length: 12; CDR3: ASSPGNMNTEAF
V: TRBV7-3; J: TRBJ2-3; length: 13; CDR3: ASSLKDSRTDTQY
V: TRBV9; J: TRBJ2-1; length: 16; CDR3: ASSVGGGAGATYNEQF
V: TRBV10-2; J: TRBJ2-2; length: 14; CDR3: ASSEGKGVGTGELF
V: TRBV5-6; J: TRBJ2-2; length: 14; CDR3: ASSSLAGEITGELF
V: TRBV5-1; J: TRBJ2-2; length: 13; CDR3: ASSQGHQNTGELF
V: TRBV27; J: TRBJ2-3; length: 14; CDR3: ASSVLRDRGTDTQY
V: TRBV11-3; J: TRBJ1-1; length: 12; CDR3: ASSRSVQGAEAF
V: TRBV4-3; J: TRBJ2-2; length: 15; CDR3: ASSQFYLGGNTGELF
V: TRBV4-2; J: TRBJ2-2; length: 14; CDR3: ASSQAPGADTGELF
V: TRBV14; J: TRBJ2-1; length: 13; CDR3: ASSQVASGDNEQF
V: TRBV3-1/TRBV3-2; J: TRBJ2-2; length: 15; CDR3: ASSQGYEQGGTGELF
V: TRBV29-1; J: TRBJ1-1; length: 11; CDR3: SVFTGGNTEAF
V: TRBV24-1; J: TRBJ2-6; length: 17; CDR3: ATSARGQGTFAGANVLT
V: TRBV7-2; J: TRBJ1-1; length: 14; CDR3: ASSFSGGGLNTEAF
V: TRBV6-5; J: TRBJ2-5; length: 12; CDR3: ASSYSGLQETQY
V: TRBV2; J: TRBJ1-3; length: 11; CDR3: ASSELGGNTIY
V: TRBV30; J: TRBJ1-5; length: 11; CDR3: AWATGFNQPQH
V: TRBV24-1; J: TRBJ2-3; length: 13; CDR3: ATSVSGGGLDTQY
V: TRBV9; J: TRBJ2-4; length: 12; CDR3: ASSPQGQGNIQY
V: TRBV12-5; J: TRBJ2-5; length: 12; CDR3: ASGSDKGARTQY
V: TRBV6-5; J: TRBJ1-5; length: 12; CDR3: ASSAGMVDQPQH
V: TRBV18; J: TRBJ2-5; length: 11; CDR3: ASSPQGAETQY
V: TRBV10-1; J: TRBJ2-7; length: 11; CDR3: ASSGGPAYEQY
V: TRBV7-8; J: TRBJ1-1; length: 12; CDR3: ASSEDRVNTEAF
V: TRBV9; J: TRBJ1-1; length: 12; CDR3: ASSGRQGDTEAF
V: TRBV15; J: TRBJ1-2; length: 14; CDR3: ATSRDQDPGWHGYT
V: TRBV7-3; J: TRBJ1-1; length: 12; CDR3: ASSLRGRPTEAF
V: TRBV12-5; J: TRBJ2-3; length: 12; CDR3: ASGLAGGTDTQY
V: TRBV7-2; J: TRBJ1-2; length: 12; CDR3: ASSPGQTNYGYT
V: TRBV7-9; J: TRBJ1-1; length: 12; CDR3: ASSLEEAATEAF
V: TRBV5-1; J: TRBJ2-3; length: 14; CDR3: ASSVGAGGTTDTQY
V: TRBV5-6; J: TRBJ2-3; length: 12; CDR3: ASSVGTRADTQY
V: TRBV7-8; J: TRBJ1-1; length: 12; CDR3: ASSLSQDSLGAF
V: TRBV2; J: TRBJ1-5; length: 14; CDR3: ASRDRGSVSNQPQH
V: TRBV3-1/TRBV3-2; J: TRBJ1-2; length: 12; CDR3: ASSQEDRVYGYT
V: TRBV3-1/TRBV3-2; J: TRBJ2-5; length: 13; CDR3: ASSPPAGRQETQY
V: TRBV4-1; J: TRBJ2-3; length: 12; CDR3: ASSRERQPDTQY
V: TRBV7-2; J: TRBJ1-2; length: 13; CDR3: ASSSPGQGDYGYT
V: TRBV2; J: TRBJ1-5; length: 12; CDR3: ASGAEGGNQPQH
V: TRBV3-1/TRBV3-2; J: TRBJ1-1; length: 12; CDR3: ASSLGQGQGEAF
V: TRBV5-4; J: TRBJ1-2; length: 13; CDR3: ASSVGTGVNYGYT
V: TRBV15; J: TRBJ2-5; length: 13; CDR3: ATSRAGQGQETQY
V: TRBV6-5; J: TRBJ2-4; length: 13; CDR3: ASRYGLAGGNIQY
V: TRBV29-1; J: TRBJ2-1; length: 10; CDR3: SVDRQDNEQF
V: TRBV6-5; J: TRBJ2-1; length: 10; CDR3: ASRVPSGRQF
V: TRBV7-7; J: TRBJ1-1; length: 11; CDR3: ASSLGQGAEAF